A selection of T cell receptor beta chains follows, all from one sample in a study of memory CD4+ T cells and cytomegalovirus serostatus. TCRdb's copy holds only in-frame clones and misses some; the assay was immunoSEQ multiplex PCR. The sample contains around 41,000 clones, over 60% of which appear only once. Sequenced sample: memory CD4+ T cells from blood. The receptors come from an adult in good health and CMV-seronegative. Both conserved end residues are trimmed from each CDR3. The order of the fields is J gene, V gene, CDR3 protein.

j_call: TRBJ2-1; v_call: TRBV12-5; cdr3_aa: ASGSYSSSYNEQF
j_call: TRBJ1-4; v_call: TRBV7-8; cdr3_aa: ASSQLGGGEKLF
j_call: TRBJ2-7; v_call: TRBV14; cdr3_aa: ASSQTYEQY
j_call: TRBJ1-4; v_call: TRBV5-6; cdr3_aa: ASSLAGGTGANEKLF
j_call: TRBJ2-3; v_call: TRBV4-3; cdr3_aa: ASSHRSGVADTQY
j_call: TRBJ2-2; v_call: TRBV4-1; cdr3_aa: ASSQGTVGLAGGDTGELF
j_call: TRBJ2-7; v_call: TRBV7-9; cdr3_aa: ASSQTVHEQY
j_call: TRBJ2-5; v_call: TRBV5-8; cdr3_aa: ASSLQRRETQY
j_call: TRBJ1-1; v_call: TRBV28; cdr3_aa: ASSVHSMNTEAF
j_call: TRBJ2-7; v_call: TRBV5-1; cdr3_aa: ASSSGDTGEQY
j_call: TRBJ1-5; v_call: TRBV2; cdr3_aa: ASRRGQSNQPQH
j_call: TRBJ1-4; v_call: TRBV28; cdr3_aa: ASSAPTLGIFSKATNEKLF
j_call: TRBJ2-5; v_call: TRBV30; cdr3_aa: AWDSSKQTQY
j_call: TRBJ1-1; v_call: TRBV2; cdr3_aa: ASSLSPLNTEAF
j_call: TRBJ1-5; v_call: TRBV30; cdr3_aa: AWSRDSSNQPQH
j_call: TRBJ1-2; v_call: TRBV7-9; cdr3_aa: ASTFDHERGYT
j_call: TRBJ2-2; v_call: TRBV21-1; cdr3_aa: ASSKSGRGNTGELF
j_call: TRBJ2-1; v_call: TRBV28; cdr3_aa: ASSLAVPYNEQF
j_call: TRBJ2-1; v_call: TRBV7-9; cdr3_aa: ASSLGISGRARGNEQF
j_call: TRBJ2-3; v_call: TRBV7-9; cdr3_aa: ASRTSGSADTQY
j_call: TRBJ2-7; v_call: TRBV5-4; cdr3_aa: ASSLVYGQSSYEQY
j_call: TRBJ1-5; v_call: TRBV28; cdr3_aa: ASAENSNQPQH
j_call: TRBJ2-3; v_call: TRBV4-2; cdr3_aa: ASSHRADTDTQY
j_call: TRBJ1-2; v_call: TRBV11-2; cdr3_aa: ASSLGSYGYT
j_call: TRBJ1-2; v_call: TRBV19; cdr3_aa: ASSIRGRLYGYT
j_call: TRBJ2-7; v_call: TRBV11-3; cdr3_aa: ASSSGGTGSKVQY
j_call: TRBJ2-5; v_call: TRBV7-3; cdr3_aa: ASSLQGGLAETQY
j_call: TRBJ2-3; v_call: TRBV5-1; cdr3_aa: ASSINRAPPDTQY
j_call: TRBJ2-3; v_call: TRBV7-2; cdr3_aa: ASSPQAGEADTQY
j_call: TRBJ1-4; v_call: TRBV6-5; cdr3_aa: ASEKGSGVLF
j_call: TRBJ2-1; v_call: TRBV5-1; cdr3_aa: ASSFPEGYEQF